The rows below give T cell receptor beta chains drawn from one sample of a study of T cell changes during pregnancy in multiple sclerosis. Produced via immunoSEQ multiplex PCR; TCRdb's table is partial and in-frame only. This sample has 70,000 to 95,000 clones; over 80% occur once, and the top ten carry roughly 4%. The sequenced sample was peripheral blood, obtained in the first trimester of pregnancy. The source is a female donor with multiple sclerosis, enrolled in a pregnancy study. The CDR3 runs from the conserved cysteine through the conserved F or W. The order of the fields is clone size, V gene, J gene, CDR3 protein. Some rows mark clone size as missing; the rest say once, few, many or name a class of expanded clone.

clone size: -; V gene: TRBV6-5; J gene: TRBJ1-1; CDR3 protein: CASSRRGEAFF
clone size: -; V gene: TRBV5-6; J gene: TRBJ1-5; CDR3 protein: CASAVRGQGPNQPQHF
clone size: -; V gene: TRBV6-1; J gene: TRBJ1-1; CDR3 protein: CASSRTGSGNTEAFF
clone size: -; V gene: TRBV7-6; J gene: TRBJ2-1; CDR3 protein: CASSLKKRSNEQFF
clone size: -; V gene: TRBV7-8; J gene: TRBJ1-1; CDR3 protein: CASSLRGGGRGNTEAFF
clone size: -; V gene: TRBV9; J gene: TRBJ1-2; CDR3 protein: CASSVDGRGSYGYTF
clone size: -; V gene: TRBV9; J gene: TRBJ2-2; CDR3 protein: CASSTLAGGRGPELFF
clone size: -; V gene: TRBV6-6; J gene: TRBJ1-2; CDR3 protein: CASSYSETGAYGYTF
clone size: -; V gene: TRBV19; J gene: TRBJ1-5; CDR3 protein: CASSAKTGGNQPQHF
clone size: -; V gene: TRBV5-1; J gene: TRBJ2-7; CDR3 protein: CASRAAGGTYEQYF
clone size: large; V gene: TRBV5-8; J gene: TRBJ1-2; CDR3 protein: CASSHSYGYTF
clone size: -; V gene: TRBV2; J gene: TRBJ2-5; CDR3 protein: CASSGIGGQETQYF
clone size: -; V gene: TRBV25-1; J gene: TRBJ1-4; CDR3 protein: CASGQTGPNEKLFF
clone size: once; V gene: TRBV5-6; J gene: TRBJ2-7; CDR3 protein: CASSPGTGGLVSYEQYF
clone size: -; V gene: TRBV2; J gene: TRBJ1-3; CDR3 protein: CASSGQGIDTIYF
clone size: -; V gene: TRBV7-2; J gene: TRBJ2-2; CDR3 protein: CASSFGLPPNTGELFF
clone size: -; V gene: TRBV11-2; J gene: TRBJ2-3; CDR3 protein: CASSLVGGSTDTQYF
clone size: -; V gene: TRBV5-1; J gene: TRBJ1-2; CDR3 protein: CASSLGDRAYGYTF
clone size: -; V gene: TRBV7-6; J gene: TRBJ2-7; CDR3 protein: CASSQGTGGIYEQYF
clone size: -; V gene: TRBV6-1; J gene: TRBJ1-3; CDR3 protein: CASSSGGENTIYF
clone size: -; V gene: TRBV5-4; J gene: TRBJ1-5; CDR3 protein: CASSLAGGNQPQHF
clone size: -; V gene: TRBV29-1; J gene: TRBJ1-2; CDR3 protein: CSVYVYYGYTF
clone size: once; V gene: TRBV6-1; J gene: TRBJ1-5; CDR3 protein: CASSEHSGSPSDQPQHF
clone size: -; V gene: TRBV10-2; J gene: TRBJ1-3; CDR3 protein: CASSGASSGNTIYF
clone size: -; V gene: TRBV28; J gene: TRBJ2-3; CDR3 protein: CASSPPGTEYTDTQYF
clone size: -; V gene: TRBV6-1; J gene: TRBJ2-3; CDR3 protein: CASDSGQGADTQYF
clone size: -; V gene: TRBV6-4; J gene: TRBJ2-1; CDR3 protein: CASSGSSGGASDEQFF
clone size: -; V gene: TRBV6-5; J gene: TRBJ2-3; CDR3 protein: CASSQRGWADTQYF
clone size: -; V gene: TRBV18; J gene: TRBJ1-6; CDR3 protein: CASSPYQGGGYNSPLHF
clone size: -; V gene: TRBV15; J gene: TRBJ1-3; CDR3 protein: CATSGGAGLSGNTIYF
clone size: -; V gene: TRBV29-1; J gene: TRBJ2-1; CDR3 protein: CSVGYGGSSYNEQFF
clone size: -; V gene: TRBV5-6; J gene: TRBJ2-1; CDR3 protein: CASSGGGTYNEQFF
clone size: -; V gene: TRBV2; J gene: TRBJ1-2; CDR3 protein: CASGENYGYTF
clone size: -; V gene: TRBV7-6; J gene: TRBJ2-5; CDR3 protein: CASSQDGSVETQYF
clone size: -; V gene: TRBV6-6; J gene: TRBJ2-5; CDR3 protein: CASSFRTEETQYF
clone size: few; V gene: TRBV29-1; J gene: TRBJ1-1; CDR3 protein: CSVAGDRGGTEAFF
clone size: -; V gene: TRBV6-1; J gene: TRBJ1-5; CDR3 protein: CASSEFRGWDQPQHF
clone size: -; V gene: TRBV27; J gene: TRBJ1-1; CDR3 protein: CASQEGDTEAFF
clone size: -; V gene: TRBV19; J gene: TRBJ1-3; CDR3 protein: CASSTGLSSGNTIYF
clone size: -; V gene: TRBV19; J gene: TRBJ1-5; CDR3 protein: CASSIPRVSNQPQHF
clone size: -; V gene: TRBV29-1; J gene: TRBJ2-7; CDR3 protein: CSVEVRQGYEQYF
clone size: -; V gene: TRBV10-3; J gene: TRBJ1-3; CDR3 protein: CASLTPASSGNTIYF
clone size: -; V gene: TRBV27; J gene: TRBJ1-3; CDR3 protein: CASSFGGSGNTIYF
clone size: once; V gene: TRBV5-1; J gene: TRBJ2-1; CDR3 protein: CASSLAPRGGSSEQFF
clone size: -; V gene: TRBV10-2; J gene: TRBJ1-1; CDR3 protein: CASRPQWFEAMRDTEAFF
clone size: -; V gene: TRBV6-1; J gene: TRBJ2-3; CDR3 protein: CASSERRGRVEDTQYF
clone size: -; V gene: TRBV4-1; J gene: TRBJ2-2; CDR3 protein: CASSQGRLAGDGELFF
clone size: -; V gene: TRBV19; J gene: TRBJ2-2; CDR3 protein: CASSTTGDIGELFF
clone size: -; V gene: TRBV2; J gene: TRBJ2-2; CDR3 protein: CASSEGGRVPGELFF
clone size: once; V gene: TRBV29-1; J gene: TRBJ1-1; CDR3 protein: CSVEVPGGNRNTETFF
clone size: -; V gene: TRBV30; J gene: TRBJ2-2; CDR3 protein: CAWTPGFGGELFF
clone size: -; V gene: TRBV9; J gene: TRBJ2-3; CDR3 protein: CASTPRGADTQYF
clone size: -; V gene: TRBV5-1; J gene: TRBJ2-6; CDR3 protein: CASSLGGGPGANVLTF
clone size: -; V gene: TRBV16; J gene: TRBJ2-3; CDR3 protein: CASSQSIVASGAGTDTQYF
clone size: -; V gene: TRBV6-5; J gene: TRBJ2-7; CDR3 protein: CASRQGLDSYEQYF